Following are 13 T cell receptor beta chains from one sample sequenced in a study of technical replicates of blood from a handful of donors. Sequenced by immunoSEQ multiplex PCR; TCRdb stores in-frame clones only, minus some. The repertoire includes around 100,000 clones, over 85% of them detected once, and about 0.3% sits in the top ten. The sample consisted of T cells isolated from PBMCs. These receptors were obtained from a human donor in good health.

The rearrangement uses TRBV2 and TRBJ2-1; 8 nucleotides agree with TRBD2. Trimming at V came to 5 bases and at J to 5 bases, leaving 5 bases not matched to a gene. Germline-derived CDR1 and CDR2 are SNHLY and FYNNEI. CDR3 length: 14 amino acids. The CDR3 DNA sequence: TGTGCCAGCAGTCAGACTAGCGCTAACAATGAGCAGTTCTTC. Amino acid sequence: CASSQTSANNEQFF.

The chain employs TRBV2 and TRBJ1-6, with 7 bases identical to TRBD1. V trimming: 2 bases; J trimming: 8 bases; junction bases outside the gene matches: 6. Germline lookup yields CDR1 SNHLY and CDR2 FYNNEI. The CDR3 loop spans 15 amino acids. The CDR3 coding sequence is TGTGCCAGCAGTGAACAGGGGGTATTGGATTCACCCCTCCACTTT. This sequence encodes CASSEQGVLDSPLHF.

The chain links TRBV5-1 to TRBJ2-2; a weak D match, TRBD2 (6 bases). Per germline, CDR1 SGHRS and CDR2 YFSETQ. Trimming pared 4 bases from V and 5 bases from J, leaving 12 bases between. CDR3 length: 14 residues. CDR3 nucleotide sequence: TGCGCCAGCAGCCCGGGGGAGCGAACCGGGGAGCTGTTTTTT. This sequence encodes CASSPGERTGELFF.

This clone was picked up a small number of times. The chain is built from TRBV5-4 and TRBJ1-1; D remains ambiguous. V lost 4 bases and J 1 base, leaving 11 bases between the germline ends. CDR1 SGHNT and CDR2 YYREEE come from the germline V gene (reference sequence). This CDR3 has 14 amino acids. CDR3 sequence reads: CASSVRERNTEAFF. The CDR3 DNA is TGTGCCAGCAGCGTACGAGAGAGGAACACTGAAGCTTTCTTT.

The V and J genes are TRBV4-1 and TRBJ2-3, with TRBD2 identical over 9 bases. The CDR3 length is 16 residues. With 3 bases clipped from V and 0 bases from J, the junction kept 4 bases outside the gene matches. Germline CDR1 and CDR2: MGHRA and YSYEKL. The CDR3 nucleotides are TGCGCCAGCAGCCACCCTAGCGGGGTTAGCACAGATACGCAGTATTTT. It specifies CASSHPSGVSTDTQYF.

V usage is TRBV5-3 and J usage is TRBJ2-7; a possible D gene is TRBD1 (6 bases). TRBV5-3 is given ORF status, its function remaining uncertain. V lost 7 bases and J lost 9, with 11 bases in between. CDR3 length: 10 residues. Here the CDR3 reads CARQGSRQYF. The CDR3 DNA reads TGTGCCAGACAGGGGTCGCGGCAGTACTTC.

The chain joins TRBV19 to TRBJ2-1, with D unresolved. In germline, CDR1 is LNHDA, CDR2 SQIVND (reference sequence). The CDR3 is 14 residues long. V shed 3 bases and J shed 9 bases, with 15 bases lying between them. CDR3 sequence reads: CASSMGEVPGEQFF. In nucleotides, the CDR3 is TGTGCCAGTAGTATGGGTGAGGTACCCGGTGAGCAGTTCTTC.

The chain has TRBV7-9 and TRBJ2-2, with D perhaps TRBD2 (5 bases). The germline CDR1 and CDR2 sequences are SEHNR and FQNEAQ (reference sequence). The V end lost 8 bases, the J end lost 2 bases, and 18 bases lay between the germline ends. There are 16 residues in the CDR3. This CDR3 reads CASGPRGRSNTGELFF. CDR3 DNA sequence: TGTGCCAGCGGTCCAAGAGGGCGGAGTAACACCGGGGAGCTGTTTTTT. Full variable domain (missing parts from reference TRBV7-9 and TRBJ2-2): DTGVSQNPRHKITKRGQNVTFRCDPISEHNRLYWYRQTLGQGPEFLTYFQNEAQLEKSRLLSDRFSAERPKGSFSTLEIQRTEQGDSAMYLCASGPRGRSNTGELFFGEGSRLTVL.

The chain couples TRBV5-8 to TRBJ2-2; 10 bases align to TRBD2. V was pared by 5 bases and J by 6 bases, with 4 bases of the junction left unmatched. This CDR3 comprises 14 residues. The germline V gene encodes CDR1 SGHTS and CDR2 YDEGEE. The CDR3 loop is CASRLAGRAGELFF. CDR3 DNA: TGTGCCAGCAGACTAGCGGGACGAGCCGGGGAGCTGTTTTTT.

V gene TRBV18 combines with J gene TRBJ2-2; D is perhaps TRBD2 (6 bases). Germline V gene data show CDR1 as KGHSH and CDR2 as LQKENI. The germline V and J ends were trimmed by 5 bases and 5 bases, with 12 bases remaining between them. The CDR3 covers 14 residues. The CDR3 reads CASSTMEGTGELFF. The CDR3 bases are TGTGCCAGCTCAACCATGGAGGGAACCGGGGAGCTGTTTTTT.

The V gene is TRBV28, the J gene TRBJ2-3; D perhaps matches TRBD2 (5 bases). The CDR3 has 17 residues. CDR1 and CDR2 (germline): MDHEN, SYDVKM. V lost 1 base to trimming and J lost 3 bases, with 17 bases between them. The CDR3 bases are TGTGCCAGCAGTTTATCCGTGGGGAGTAGTTGGACAGATACGCAGTATTTT. Its protein is CASSLSVGSSWTDTQYF.

The chain is built from TRBV2 and TRBJ2-1; perhaps TRBD2 as D (5 bases). Germline loops: CDR1 SNHLY, CDR2 FYNNEI. Trimming took off 7 bases at V and 5 bases at J, with 6 bases between the two ends. The CDR3 extends over 11 amino acids. The CDR3 region is CASKADNEQFF. The CDR3, as DNA: TGTGCCAGCAAAGCGGACAATGAGCAGTTCTTC.

The J gene is TRBJ2-1, the V gene TRBV5-1; D is unclear. This CDR3 is 15 amino acids long. Germline CDR1 and CDR2: SGHRS and YFSETQ. The ends were cut back, 4 bases at V and 1 base at J, with 12 bases in the middle. CDR3 DNA sequence: TGCGCCAGCAGCGGAACTTCGGGTTCCTACAATGAGCAGTTCTTC. Translating it yields CASSGTSGSYNEQFF.